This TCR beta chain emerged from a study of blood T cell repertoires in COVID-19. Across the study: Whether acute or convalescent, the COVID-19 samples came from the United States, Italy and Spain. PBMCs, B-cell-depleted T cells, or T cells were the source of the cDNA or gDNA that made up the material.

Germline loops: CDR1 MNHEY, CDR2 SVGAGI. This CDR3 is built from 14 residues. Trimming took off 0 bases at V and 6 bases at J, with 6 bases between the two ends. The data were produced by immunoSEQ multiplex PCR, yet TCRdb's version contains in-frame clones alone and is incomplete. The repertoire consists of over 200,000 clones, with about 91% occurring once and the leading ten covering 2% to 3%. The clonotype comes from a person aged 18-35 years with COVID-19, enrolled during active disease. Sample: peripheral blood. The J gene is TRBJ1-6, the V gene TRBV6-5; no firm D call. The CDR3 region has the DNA TGTGCCAGCAGTTACTCGGCGGTTAATTCACCCCTCCACTTT. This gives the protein CASSYSAVNSPLHF.